This TCR beta chain was sequenced for a study of cytomegalovirus exposure and HLA in healthy donors. Study-wide results and caveats: An Asian-associated ancestry cluster reportedly showed fewer N-insertions than the approximately 700-donor mean in a later analysis. CMV serostatus was the sole immune exposure data available.

This CDR3 is built from 18 residues. Concerning this clone itself: Its target is unknown.

Primers for the PCR totalled 60 Vbeta and 13 Jbeta. Here immunoSEQ multiplex PCR was the method, and the copy in TCRdb shows in-frame clones only, minus some. Here the sample spans fewer than 150,000 clones, 74% being singletons. The rearrangement links TRBV21-1 to TRBJ2-2; TRBD2 is the table's D call and was not checked against the DNA. TRBV21-1 is deemed a pseudogene. The source of this sequence is a woman in her forties or fifties in good health and CMV-seropositive. The sample was PBMCs. The CDR3 sequence is CASSINPGLAGPTGELFF. In DNA form, the CDR3 reads TGTGCCAGCAGCATTAACCCGGGACTAGCGGGGCCAACCGGGGAGCTGTTTTTT.